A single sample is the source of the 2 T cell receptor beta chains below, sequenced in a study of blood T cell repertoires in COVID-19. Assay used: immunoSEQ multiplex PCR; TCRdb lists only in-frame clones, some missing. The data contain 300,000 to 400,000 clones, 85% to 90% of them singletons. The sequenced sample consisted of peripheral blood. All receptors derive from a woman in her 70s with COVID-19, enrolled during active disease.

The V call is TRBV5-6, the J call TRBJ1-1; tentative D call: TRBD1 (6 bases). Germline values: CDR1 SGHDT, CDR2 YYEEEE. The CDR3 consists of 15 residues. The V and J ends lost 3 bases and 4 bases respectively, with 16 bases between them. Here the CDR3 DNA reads TGTGCCAGCAGCTCTAGATCTGCACAGGGCACTGAAGCTTTCTTT. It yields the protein CASSSRSAQGTEAFF.

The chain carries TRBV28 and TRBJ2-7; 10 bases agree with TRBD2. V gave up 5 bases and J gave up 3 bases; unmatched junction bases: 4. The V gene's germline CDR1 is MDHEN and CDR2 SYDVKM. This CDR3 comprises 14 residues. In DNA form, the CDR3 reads TGTGCCAGCAGTCCAAGCGGGGGGGGCTACGAGCAGTACTTC. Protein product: CASSPSGGGYEQYF. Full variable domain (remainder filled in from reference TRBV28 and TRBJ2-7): DVKVTQSSRYLVKRTGEKVFLECVQDMDHENMFWYRQDPGLGLRLIYFSYDVKMKEKGDIPEGYSVSREKKERFSLILESASTNQTSMYLCASSPSGGGYEQYFGPGTRLTVT.